The 8 T cell receptor beta chains below all came from one sample that was sequenced in a study of vaccination and CD4 T cells after COVID-19. Cultured CD4+ T-cell DNA underwent Oncomine TCR Beta short-read sequencing. MiXCR, applied by TCRdb to the PCR reads, yields one record per CDR3 protein. The table records 15,000 to 20,000 distinct CDR3 sequences, approximately 50% of them present only once. Time point: late sampling 161 to 241 days after vaccination in a few convalescent patients. The treatment is: approximately 9-day PBMC culture with coronavirus spike peptide pools or control peptides (ViraFEST assay). The antigens of these receptors remain unknown. Sequenced here: CD4+ T cells from blood, cultured in vitro, sampled about 7 months after SARS-CoV-2 vaccination. The receptors derive from a human donor who had recovered from COVID-19.

This clonotype has just one count. The chain employs TRBV6-1 and TRBJ2-7, with TRBD2 as a possible D gene (5 bases). The V and J ends lost 1 base and 6 bases respectively, with 13 bases between them. The CDR3 is made up of 14 amino acids. Germline V lookup: CDR1 MNHNS, CDR2 SASEGT. DNA of the CDR3: TGTGCCAGCAGTGAAGTCACCCGAGGAGGCGAGCAGTACTTC. Translated, it gives CASSEVTRGGEQYF.

The chain couples TRBV4-3 to TRBJ1-2, with unresolved D. The CDR3 spans 13 residues. CDR1 and CDR2 from the germline V gene are LGHNA and YSLEER. V was clipped by 4 bases and J by 8 bases, with 14 bases between them. The CDR3: CASSLISGEGYTF. The CDR3 DNA is TGCGCCAGCAGCCTAATATCTGGGGAAGGCTACACCTTC.

V and J are TRBV2 and TRBJ1-1; D ambiguous. V lost 6 bases and J lost 2, with 10 bases in between. The CDR3 sequence is 13 residues long. Per the germline V gene, CDR1 is SNHLY and CDR2 is FYNNEI. The DNA for the CDR3 is TGTGCCAGCAGCCTACACAGTAACACTGAAGCTTTCTTT. It is translated as CASSLHSNTEAFF.

The chain has TRBV6-2 or TRBV6-3 and TRBJ1-5; D unclear. CDR3 length equals 12 residues. Germline V gene data show CDR1 as MNHEY and CDR2 as SVGEGT. V was cut by 6 bases and J by 5 bases, with 8 bases left in between. The CDR3 is CASSPRDQPQHF. CDR3 DNA: TGTGCCAGCAGCCCCCGGGATCAGCCCCAGCATTTT.

In DNA, the CDR3 is TGCAGTGCACTGACAGGACTAGCGGGGAACACAGATACGCAGTATTTT. Its translation: CSALTGLAGNTDTQYF. The gene calls are TRBV20-1 and TRBJ2-3; 12 nucleotides align to TRBD2. There are 16 residues in the CDR3. Germline V gene lookup returns CDR1 DFQATT and CDR2 SNEGSKA (reference sequence). After removal of 6 bases from V and 2 bases from J, the junction contained 9 bases not matched to a gene.

This chain joins TRBV6-5 and TRBJ1-2; D call uncertain. Germline CDR1 is MNHEY and CDR2 is SVGAGI. Trimming shortened V by 3 bases and J by 0 bases, and 8 bases separated the two germline ends. The CDR3 consists of 14 residues. The CDR3 DNA reads TGTGCCAGCAGTTATGGTCAGACTAACTATGGCTACACCTTC. It yields the protein CASSYGQTNYGYTF.

The chain links TRBV20-1 to TRBJ2-7; 9 bases fit TRBD2. The CDR3 is 13 residues long. The trim removed 5 bases at V and 3 bases at J, leaving 5 bases unmatched. Germline V gene lookup returns CDR1 DFQATT and CDR2 SNEGSKA (reference sequence). The CDR3 reads CSAEAGGRYEQYF. CDR3 sequence (DNA): TGCAGTGCTGAGGCGGGAGGGCGCTACGAGCAGTACTTC.

This clonotype was observed a single time. The gene calls are TRBV27 and TRBJ2-2, with TRBD1 matching 8 bases. The germline CDR1 and CDR2 sequences are MNHEY and SMNVEV (reference sequence). This CDR3 region has 17 residues. V gave up 6 bases and J gave up 5 bases; unmatched junction bases: 14. The CDR3 bases are TGTGCCAGCAGCCCCTTGGTGGACAGGGTTAGGACCGGGGAGCTGTTTTTT. This codes for CASSPLVDRVRTGELFF.